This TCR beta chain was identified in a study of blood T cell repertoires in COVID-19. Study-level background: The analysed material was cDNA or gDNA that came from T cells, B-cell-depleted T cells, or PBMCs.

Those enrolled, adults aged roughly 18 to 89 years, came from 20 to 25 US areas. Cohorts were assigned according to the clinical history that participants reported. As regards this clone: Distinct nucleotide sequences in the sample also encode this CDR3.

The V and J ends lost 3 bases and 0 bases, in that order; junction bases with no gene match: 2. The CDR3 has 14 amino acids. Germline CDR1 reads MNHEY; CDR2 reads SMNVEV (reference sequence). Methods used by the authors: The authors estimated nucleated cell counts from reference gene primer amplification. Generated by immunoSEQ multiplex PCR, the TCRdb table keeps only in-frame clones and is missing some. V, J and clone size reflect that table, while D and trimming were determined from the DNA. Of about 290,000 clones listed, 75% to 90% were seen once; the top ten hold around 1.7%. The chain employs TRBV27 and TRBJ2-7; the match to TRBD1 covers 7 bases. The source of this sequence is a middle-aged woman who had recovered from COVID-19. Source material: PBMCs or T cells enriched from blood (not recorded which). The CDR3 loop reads CASSLDRSSYEQYF. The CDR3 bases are TGTGCCAGCAGTTTGGACAGGAGCTCCTACGAGCAGTACTTC.